This T cell receptor (beta chain) was recorded in a study of T-cell reconstitution after alpha-beta-depleted transplantation in children (dated by TCRdb to between 2015 and 2016). Regarding the complete study: T-cell immune reconstitution after TCRalphabeta/CD19-depleted allogeneic hematopoietic cell transplantation in children was quantitatively tracked in the study by means of TCR repertoire profiling.

As to this clonotype: Its target antigen remains unknown. No clone much larger than this one lies a single base away; base qualities are absent.

The CDR3 measures 17 amino acids from cysteine to phenylalanine. Only the CDR3 region is kept as DNA, spanning 51 bases read in frame from base 1. The V end loses 2 bases and the J end loses 1 base, and a stretch of 17 bases separates them. CDR1 and CDR2 (MNHNS, SASEGT) derive from the germline V gene. Library prep was done by PCR. TCRdb records Illumina HiSeq 2500 as the sequencer. To normalize quantification of the TCRbeta repertoire, the TCR libraries were built with molecular barcoding that relied on unique molecular identifiers. TCRdb reprocessed the public reads (quality trimming at Q25 with fastp, clone calling with MiXCR) and kept in-frame beta chains. Identical CDR3 protein sequences are pooled into one entry, listed with their most common genes and DNA. This sample holds roughly 350,000 distinct CDR3 sequences; about a tenth were observed only once. The ten largest account for around 2.5% of the sample.

Recombination joined TRBV6-1 with TRBJ1-2; the D gene is possibly TRBD1, with 6 bases matching. This clonotype was obtained from a human donor who donated a stem cell graft to a child with acute lymphoblastic leukemia. The sample consisted of PBMCs from the stem cell graft donor, taken from the stem cell graft. The CDR3 amino acid sequence is: CASSESRRTVFNYGYTF. The base sequence is TGTGCCAGCAGTGAAAGTAGGCGGACAGTATTTAACTATGGCTACACCTTC.